Listed below are T cell receptor beta chains from one sample, sequenced in a study of beta chain features in type 1 diabetes. Generated by immunoSEQ multiplex PCR, the TCRdb table keeps only in-frame clones and is missing some. Of 150,000 to 170,000 clones listed, about 7.3% are singletons. The sequenced sample consisted of central memory CD4+ T cells from blood. These TCRs come from a man aged 18 to 30 in good health. The conserved cysteine and the conserved F or W are not part of the CDR3 here. Fields, in order: V gene, CDR3 protein.

V: TRBV6-5
CDR3: ASRRQGLRYNEQF

V: TRBV7-2
CDR3: ASSDTGWGEETQY

V: TRBV9
CDR3: ASATTGGAGQY

V: TRBV28
CDR3: ASSLSSYEQY

V: TRBV11-2
CDR3: ATTGQGPYEQY

V: TRBV27
CDR3: ASSWGENTEAF

V: TRBV5-1
CDR3: ASSPMTGTDTQY

V: TRBV27
CDR3: ASSLRSGRDTQY

V: TRBV5-6
CDR3: ASSLAEYKQY

V: TRBV5-6
CDR3: ASSLAGRLVGAQH

V: TRBV7-2
CDR3: ASSLVSYRRRNTEAF

V: TRBV7-8
CDR3: ASSRDRVGTGELF

V: TRBV9
CDR3: ASSADRGQGGYT

V: TRBV28
CDR3: ASSRMGITLQGRGSYEQY

V: TRBV19
CDR3: ASKMEGYNEQF

V: TRBV7-2
CDR3: ASSSTLAGYNSPLH

V: TRBV5-6
CDR3: ASSLVGPGTGGEF

V: TRBV7-2
CDR3: ASSLGGSGGFQETQY

V: TRBV20-1
CDR3: SAGLDRGQY

V: TRBV18
CDR3: ASSPMVRGDEQF

V: TRBV5-1
CDR3: ASSLFTETYEQY

V: TRBV6-1
CDR3: ASSESLAGKQF

V: TRBV7-8
CDR3: ASSQGTDTQY

V: TRBV18
CDR3: ASSPSGRSYEQY

V: TRBV4-3
CDR3: ASSPSGRERGYT

V: TRBV15
CDR3: ATSRMTGFNYGYT

V: TRBV5-4
CDR3: ASSLGLAGGSYEQY

V: TRBV5-1
CDR3: ASSWTSGGPYNEQF

V: TRBV7-2
CDR3: ASSRDRGDAGGRDTQY

V: TRBV7-8
CDR3: ASSLRGNLNYGYT

V: TRBV4-2
CDR3: ASSDRDRGNSPLH

V: TRBV13
CDR3: ASSPRDREYEQY

V: TRBV7-2
CDR3: ASSLARGWQNIQY

V: TRBV11-2
CDR3: ASSRQGATDTQY

V: TRBV23-1
CDR3: ASSQDRFGGELF

V: TRBV5-1
CDR3: ASSLQGSEETQY

V: TRBV7-2
CDR3: ASSLMTSAGGTQY

V: TRBV6-1
CDR3: ATIPGTAKTGELF

V: TRBV9
CDR3: ASSAAGLRLKETQY

V: TRBV2
CDR3: ASSGQTYGYT

V: TRBV6-6
CDR3: ASSGQPNTEAF

V: TRBV27
CDR3: ASSLNRGEQY

V: TRBV7-3
CDR3: ASSPRDRGAEAF

V: TRBV7-9
CDR3: ASSRWVQREQETQY

V: TRBV28
CDR3: ASNRLAGGHEQF

V: TRBV2
CDR3: ASREDRGQYQPQH

V: TRBV12-2
CDR3: ASRFESHRTRSTYNEQF

V: TRBV30
CDR3: AWRREGLPYEQY

V: TRBV11-1
CDR3: ASSLNAGTNTGELF

V: TRBV2
CDR3: ASRADNGAYEQY

V: TRBV30
CDR3: AWGTGGNQPQH

V: TRBV7-3
CDR3: ASSPHEGGYGYT

V: TRBV16
CDR3: ASSPGDSGGSYEQY

V: TRBV30
CDR3: AWRGLSSYNEQF

V: TRBV7-9
CDR3: ASSLGAALGGWEETQY

V: TRBV19
CDR3: ASSIRPGHQGSGNTIY

V: TRBV7-3
CDR3: ASSPRQEMNTEAF

V: TRBV5-1
CDR3: ASSRGQGLDTQY

V: TRBV7-2
CDR3: ASSLELRGAQY